Presented here are 19 T cell receptor beta chains from one specimen sequenced in a study of blood T cell repertoires in COVID-19. Produced via immunoSEQ multiplex PCR; TCRdb's table is partial and in-frame only. The sample lists around 200,000 clones, around nine tenths occurring once. Sequencing input: peripheral blood. The source is a man younger than 35 with active or convalescent COVID-19.

This sequence joins TRBV23-1 and TRBJ2-3; 13 nucleotides line up with TRBD2. TRBV23-1 is flagged as an ORF with uncertain function. The CDR3 covers 17 residues. With 4 bases clipped from V and 2 bases from J, the junction kept 6 bases outside the gene matches. This CDR3 is CASSLTGLAGVTDTQYF. CDR3 in DNA: TGCGCCAGCAGTCTAACCGGACTAGCGGGGGTCACAGATACGCAGTATTTT.

For the CDR3, the DNA is TGTGCCAGCTCACGGGACAGGGCTGGAAACACCATATATTTT. Protein sequence: CASSRDRAGNTIYF. V gene TRBV18 combines with J gene TRBJ1-3; TRBD1 aligns across 9 bases. The CDR3 has 14 residues. CDR1 and CDR2 from the germline V gene are KGHSH and LQKENI. V shed 4 bases, J shed 2 bases, and the junction held 0 bases outside the gene matches.

The chain combines TRBV4-2 with TRBJ2-3; 9 positions match TRBD2. From germline, CDR1 is LGHNA and CDR2 YNFKEQ. J was trimmed by 3 bases and V by 6 bases; bases with no gene match: 7. This CDR3 comprises 15 residues. CDR3 sequence reads: CASRLLAGRTDTQYF. CDR3 coding DNA: TGTGCCAGCAGGCTGCTAGCGGGGAGGACAGATACGCAGTATTTT.

V is TRBV12-3 or TRBV12-4 and J is TRBJ1-5; 7 bases align to TRBD1. This CDR3 contains 13 residues. The trim removed 5 bases at V and 6 bases at J, leaving 4 bases unmatched. The CDR3 nucleotides read TGTGCCAGCAGTAAACAGGGGATTCAGCCCCAGCATTTT. This encodes CASSKQGIQPQHF.

V gene TRBV5-4 combines with J gene TRBJ1-4; TRBD1 matches 8 bases. Germline CDR1 reads SGHNT; CDR2 reads YYREEE (reference sequence). The length of the CDR3 is 15 residues. V trimming: 0 bases; J trimming: 8 bases; junction bases outside the gene matches: 6. The CDR3 here is CASSLAGGAREKLFF. The CDR3 region has the DNA TGTGCCAGCAGCTTGGCAGGGGGCGCACGGGAAAAACTGTTTTTT.

V gene TRBV4-1 combines with J gene TRBJ1-5; weak D call: TRBD1 (5 bases). The ends were cut back, 1 base at V and 2 bases at J, with 18 bases in the middle. Germline V gives CDR1 MGHRA, CDR2 YSYEKL. This CDR3 comprises 18 residues. This CDR3 is CASSQVGRQPLGNQPQHF. In DNA form, the CDR3 reads TGCGCCAGCAGCCAAGTCGGTAGACAGCCCCTGGGCAATCAGCCCCAGCATTTT.

The chain joins TRBV30 to TRBJ2-3; 8 nucleotides match TRBD2. J was trimmed by 1 base and V by 2 bases; bases with no gene match: 5. CDR1 is GTSNPN, CDR2 SVGIG, per germline (reference sequence). The CDR3 has 15 residues. CDR3 amino acids: CAWSSGAGGTDTQYF. CDR3 nucleotides: TGTGCCTGGAGTTCAGGAGCGGGAGGCACAGATACGCAGTATTTT.

The chain has TRBV7-2 and TRBJ1-5; D is unresolved. The V gene's germline CDR1 is SGHTA and CDR2 FQGNSA. The V and J ends lost 2 bases and 7 bases respectively, with 12 bases between them. This CDR3 is 14 amino acids long. This CDR3 reads CASSLSPGRQPQHF. The CDR3 DNA reads as TGTGCCAGCAGCTTATCTCCAGGCCGCCAGCCCCAGCATTTT.

The chain couples TRBV5-1 to TRBJ1-1; 9 positions match TRBD1. Germline V gives CDR1 SGHRS, CDR2 YFSETQ. J was trimmed by 2 bases and V by 4 bases; bases with no gene match: 6. CDR3 size: 15 residues. The CDR3 protein is CASSTRTGDNTEAFF. The CDR3, as DNA: TGCGCCAGCAGCACCCGGACAGGGGACAACACTGAAGCTTTCTTT.

There are a few counts of this clone. The gene calls are TRBV7-2 and TRBJ2-7, with 9 positions matching TRBD2. The CDR3 is 15 amino acids. Germline lookup yields CDR1 SGHTA and CDR2 FQGNSA. Trimming cost V 5 bases and J 3 bases; bases outside gene matches: 8. The CDR3 sequence is CASSAWGSGGYEQYF. In DNA form, the CDR3 reads TGTGCCAGCAGCGCCTGGGGTAGCGGGGGCTACGAGCAGTACTTC. Full variable domain (rest looked up from reference TRBV7-2 and TRBJ2-7): GAGVSQSPSNKVTEKGKDVELRCDPISGHTALYWYRQSLGQGLEFLIYFQGNSAPDKSGLPSDRFSAERTGGSVSTLTIQRTQQEDSAVYLCASSAWGSGGYEQYFGPGTRLTVT.

The gene calls are TRBV27 and TRBJ1-5; D unclear. CDR1 MNHEY and CDR2 SMNVEV come from the germline V gene (reference sequence). This CDR3 is 11 amino acids long. V was trimmed by 8 bases and J by 9 bases, leaving 11 bases between them. CDR3 protein: CASGRFTPQHF. The DNA of the CDR3 is TGTGCCAGCGGCCGATTTACGCCCCAGCATTTT.

V gene TRBV6-6 combines with J gene TRBJ1-3; D is undetermined. CDR3 length equals 13 residues. V was clipped by 7 bases and J by 4 bases, with 11 bases between them. Looked up from germline, CDR1 is MNHNY and CDR2 is SVGAGI (reference sequence). CDR3 amino acids: CASIEDLGNTIYF. DNA for the CDR3: TGTGCCAGCATTGAGGACTTAGGAAACACCATATATTTT.

The chain links TRBV12-5 to TRBJ1-2, with a tentative D call TRBD1 (5 bases). V was pared by 8 bases and J by 2 bases, with 9 bases between. The CDR3 totals 12 residues. CDR1 and CDR2 (germline): LGHNT, FRNRAP. CDR3 nucleotides: TGTGCTAGTATGGCAGGGAACTATGGCTACACCTTC. It translates to CASMAGNYGYTF.

The chain uses TRBV7-9 and TRBJ1-1, with TRBD1 matching over 8 bases. The CDR3 consists of 16 residues. Germline V gene sequence: CDR1 SEHNR, CDR2 FQNEAQ (reference sequence). The junction had 12 bases not matched to a gene; V was cut back by 6 bases and J by 3 bases. The CDR3: CASSPGAGGGDTEAFF. Here the CDR3 DNA reads TGTGCCAGCAGTCCAGGGGCAGGGGGCGGGGACACTGAAGCTTTCTTT.

The chain joins TRBV28 to TRBJ1-1, with D uncertain. Trimming left V 8 bases short and J 1 base short, with 14 bases between. CDR1 and CDR2 from the germline V gene are MDHEN and SYDVKM. The CDR3 is made up of 14 amino acids. The CDR3 is CASLAGGENTEAFF. In DNA form, the CDR3 reads TGTGCCAGCCTCGCAGGTGGCGAGAACACTGAAGCTTTCTTT.

This sequence joins TRBV23-1 and TRBJ2-7; no clear D. TRBV23-1 is an ORF, with its function uncertain. This CDR3 is built from 13 residues. V was trimmed by 9 bases and J by 3 bases, leaving 15 bases between them. The CDR3 region is CARSMYLNYEQYF. CDR3 DNA: TGCGCCAGGTCGATGTACTTGAACTACGAGCAGTACTTC.

The chain links TRBV18 to TRBJ2-2; 10 bases match TRBD1. The CDR3 has 16 amino acids. Germline V gene data show CDR1 as KGHSH and CDR2 as LQKENI. Trimming removed 3 bases from V and 6 bases from J; junction bases left unmatched: 7. The CDR3 DNA sequence: TGTGCCAGCTCACCGTTGGGACAGGGGACGGCCGGGGAGCTGTTTTTT. It encodes CASSPLGQGTAGELFF.

The J gene is TRBJ2-1, the V gene TRBV5-1, with TRBD2 identical over 7 bases. From germline, CDR1 is SGHRS and CDR2 YFSETQ. CDR3 length: 17 residues. Germline trimming cut 0 bases from V and 0 bases from J; bases unmatched to any gene: 6. Written as DNA, the CDR3 is TGCGCCAGCAGCTTGGGTCTAGCGGTGAGCTCCTACAATGAGCAGTTCTTC. It codes for CASSLGLAVSSYNEQFF.

As regards this clone: Other DNA sequences from this sample encode an identical CDR3 as well. This chain connects TRBV5-1 to TRBJ1-1, with 7 bases fitting TRBD1. Germline CDR1 SGHRS, CDR2 YFSETQ. This CDR3 is 15 amino acids long. The V and J ends lost 4 bases and 5 bases, in that order; junction bases with no gene match: 11. The CDR3 nucleotides read TGCGCCAGCAGCCCGAGACAGGGCCGGGGTACTGAAGCTTTCTTT. It yields the protein CASSPRQGRGTEAFF.